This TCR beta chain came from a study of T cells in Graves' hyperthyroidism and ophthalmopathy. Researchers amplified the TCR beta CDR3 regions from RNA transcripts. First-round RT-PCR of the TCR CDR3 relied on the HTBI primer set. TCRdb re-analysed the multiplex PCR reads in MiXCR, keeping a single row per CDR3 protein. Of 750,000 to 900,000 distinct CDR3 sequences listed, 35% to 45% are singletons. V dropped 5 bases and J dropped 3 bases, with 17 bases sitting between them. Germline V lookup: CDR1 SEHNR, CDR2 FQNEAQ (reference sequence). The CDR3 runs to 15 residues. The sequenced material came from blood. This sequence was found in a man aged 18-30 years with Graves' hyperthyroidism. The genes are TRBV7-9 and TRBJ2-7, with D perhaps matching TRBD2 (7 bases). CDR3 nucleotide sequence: TGTGCCAGCAGCGCCCCCGGGGGGCCGTTCTACGAGCAGTACTTC. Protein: CASSAPGGPFYEQYF.